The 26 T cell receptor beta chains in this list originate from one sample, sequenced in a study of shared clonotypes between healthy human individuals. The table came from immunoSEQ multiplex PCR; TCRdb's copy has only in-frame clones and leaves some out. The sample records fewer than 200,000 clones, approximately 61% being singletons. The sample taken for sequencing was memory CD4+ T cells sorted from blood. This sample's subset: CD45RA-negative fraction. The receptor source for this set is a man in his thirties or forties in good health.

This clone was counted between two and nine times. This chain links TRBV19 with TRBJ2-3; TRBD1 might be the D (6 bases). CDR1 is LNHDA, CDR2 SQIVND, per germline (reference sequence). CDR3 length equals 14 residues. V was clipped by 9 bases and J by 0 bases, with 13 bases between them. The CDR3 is CASQGQTSTDTQYF. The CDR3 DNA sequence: TGTGCCAGCCAAGGACAGACTAGCACAGATACGCAGTATTTT.

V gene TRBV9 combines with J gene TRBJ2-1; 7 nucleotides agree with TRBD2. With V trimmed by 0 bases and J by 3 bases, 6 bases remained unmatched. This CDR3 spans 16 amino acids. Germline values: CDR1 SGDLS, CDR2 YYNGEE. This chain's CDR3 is CASSVEGGRVYNEQFF. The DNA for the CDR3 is TGTGCCAGCAGCGTAGAGGGAGGGAGGGTCTACAATGAGCAGTTCTTC.

The DNA of the CDR3 is TGCGCCAGCAGCCAACCCGGGGGTCAATGGCCCCAGCATTTT. Its protein is CASSQPGGQWPQHF. The rearrangement links TRBV4-1 to TRBJ1-5; tentative D call: TRBD1 (5 bases). The CDR3 has 14 amino acids. Trimming removed 2 bases from V and 9 bases from J, with 14 bases in between. Germline assignment: CDR1 MGHRA and CDR2 YSYEKL.

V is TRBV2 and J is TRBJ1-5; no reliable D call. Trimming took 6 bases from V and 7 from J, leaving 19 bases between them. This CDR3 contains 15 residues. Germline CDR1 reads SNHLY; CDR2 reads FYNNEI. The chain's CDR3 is CASSAVRETGQPQHF. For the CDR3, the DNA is TGTGCCAGCAGCGCCGTCCGGGAAACCGGGCAGCCCCAGCATTTT.

The CDR3 here is CASTDPLSGRYTQYF. CDR3 bases: TGTGCCAGCACCGATCCACTTAGCGGGAGGTATACGCAGTATTTT. The V gene is TRBV28, the J gene TRBJ2-3, with 10 bases lining up with TRBD2. The CDR3 extends over 15 amino acids. Germline V gives CDR1 MDHEN, CDR2 SYDVKM. J gave up 7 bases and V 7 bases, and 11 bases lay outside the gene matches.

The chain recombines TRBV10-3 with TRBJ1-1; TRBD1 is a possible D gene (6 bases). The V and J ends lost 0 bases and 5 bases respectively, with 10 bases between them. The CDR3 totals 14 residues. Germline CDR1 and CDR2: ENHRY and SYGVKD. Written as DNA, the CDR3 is TGTGCCATCAGTGAGTCGAACAGGGTAACTGAAGCTTTCTTT. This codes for CAISESNRVTEAFF.

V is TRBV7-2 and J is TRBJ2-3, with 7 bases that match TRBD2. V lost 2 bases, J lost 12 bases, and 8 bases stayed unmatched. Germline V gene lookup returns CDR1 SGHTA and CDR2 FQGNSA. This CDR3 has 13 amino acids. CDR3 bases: TGTGCCAGCAGCTTATACTGGGAGGGTTTTCAGTATTTT. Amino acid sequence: CASSLYWEGFQYF.

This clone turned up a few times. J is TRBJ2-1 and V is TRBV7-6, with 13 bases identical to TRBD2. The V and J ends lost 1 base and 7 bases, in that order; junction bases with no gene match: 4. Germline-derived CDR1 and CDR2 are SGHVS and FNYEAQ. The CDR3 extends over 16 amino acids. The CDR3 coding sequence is TGTGCCAGCAGCTTAGGAGGACTAGCGGGAGTAAATGAGCAGTTCTTC. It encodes CASSLGGLAGVNEQFF. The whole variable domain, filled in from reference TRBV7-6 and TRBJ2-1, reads GAGVSQSPRYKVTKRGQDVALRCDPISGHVSLYWYRQALGQGPEFLTYFNYEAQQDKSGLPNDRFSAERPEGSISTLTIQRTEQRDSAMYRCASSLGGLAGVNEQFFGPGTRLTVL.

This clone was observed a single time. The CDR3 sequence is CASSASGWEQFF. CDR3 DNA sequence: TGCGCCAGCAGCGCCTCGGGGTGGGAGCAGTTCTTC. The chain carries TRBV5-1 and TRBJ2-1; D is possibly TRBD2 (5 bases). The CDR3 contains 12 residues. Germline loops: CDR1 SGHRS, CDR2 YFSETQ. V shed 4 bases and J shed 10 bases, with 12 bases lying between them.

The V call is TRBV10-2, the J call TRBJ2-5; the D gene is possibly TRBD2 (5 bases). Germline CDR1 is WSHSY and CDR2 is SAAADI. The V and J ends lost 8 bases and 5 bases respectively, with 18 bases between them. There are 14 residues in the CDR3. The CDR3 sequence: CASAPDYARETQYF. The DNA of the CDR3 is TGCGCCAGCGCTCCTGACTACGCGAGGGAGACCCAGTACTTC.

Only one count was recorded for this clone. The CDR3 loop reads CATSRAGTENYGYTF. CDR3 DNA sequence: TGTGCCACCAGCAGAGCCGGGACAGAGAACTATGGCTACACCTTC. The chain carries TRBV15 and TRBJ1-2; 7 bases align to TRBD1. J lost 2 bases, V lost 1 base, and 4 bases had no gene match. The germline gives CDR1 LNHNV, CDR2 YYDKDF (reference sequence). The CDR3 sequence is 15 residues long.

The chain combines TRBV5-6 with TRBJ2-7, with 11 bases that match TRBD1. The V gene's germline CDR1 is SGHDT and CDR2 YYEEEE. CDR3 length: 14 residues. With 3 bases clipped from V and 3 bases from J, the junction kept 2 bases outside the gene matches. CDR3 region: CASSWGQGGYEQYF. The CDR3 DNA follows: TGTGCCAGCAGCTGGGGACAGGGGGGCTACGAGCAGTACTTC.

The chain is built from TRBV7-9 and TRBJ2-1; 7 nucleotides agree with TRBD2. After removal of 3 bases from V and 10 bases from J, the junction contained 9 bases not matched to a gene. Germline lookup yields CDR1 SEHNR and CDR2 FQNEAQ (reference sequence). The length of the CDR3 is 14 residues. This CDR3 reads CASSLLVVGGEQFF. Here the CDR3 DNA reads TGTGCCAGCAGCTTGTTAGTGGTCGGGGGGGAGCAGTTCTTC.

CDR3 bases: TGTGCCAGCAGTTACTCACTAGCGGGAGAGACCCAGTACTTC. As protein: CASSYSLAGETQYF. V is TRBV6-6 and J is TRBJ2-5; 9 nucleotides line up with TRBD2. Germline assignment: CDR1 MNHNY and CDR2 SVGAGI (reference sequence). Trimming removed 0 bases from V and 4 bases from J; junction bases left unmatched: 0. The CDR3 sequence is 14 residues long.

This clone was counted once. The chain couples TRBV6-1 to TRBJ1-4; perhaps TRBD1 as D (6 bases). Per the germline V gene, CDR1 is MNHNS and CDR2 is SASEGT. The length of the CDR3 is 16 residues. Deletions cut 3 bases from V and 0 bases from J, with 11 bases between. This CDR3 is CASSDAGTSTNEKLFF. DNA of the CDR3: TGTGCCAGCAGTGATGCCGGGACATCAACTAATGAAAAACTGTTTTTT.

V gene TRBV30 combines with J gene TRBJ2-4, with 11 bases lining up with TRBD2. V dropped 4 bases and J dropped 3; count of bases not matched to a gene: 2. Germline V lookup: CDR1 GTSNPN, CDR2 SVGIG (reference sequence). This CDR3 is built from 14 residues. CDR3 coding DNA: TGTGCCTGGACTCTAGCGGGAGGCAAAAACATTCAGTACTTC. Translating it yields CAWTLAGGKNIQYF.

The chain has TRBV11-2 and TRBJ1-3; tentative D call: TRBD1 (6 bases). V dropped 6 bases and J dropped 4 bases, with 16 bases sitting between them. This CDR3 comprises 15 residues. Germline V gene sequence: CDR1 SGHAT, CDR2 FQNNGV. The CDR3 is CASSFDRWSGNTIYF. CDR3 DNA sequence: TGTGCCAGCAGTTTTGACAGGTGGAGCGGAAACACCATATATTTT.

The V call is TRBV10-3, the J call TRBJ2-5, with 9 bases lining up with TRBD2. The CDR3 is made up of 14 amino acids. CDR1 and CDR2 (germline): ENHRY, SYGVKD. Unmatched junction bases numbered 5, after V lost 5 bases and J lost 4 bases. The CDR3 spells CAISLAGAGETQYF. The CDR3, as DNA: TGTGCCATCAGTTTAGCGGGAGCGGGAGAGACCCAGTACTTC.

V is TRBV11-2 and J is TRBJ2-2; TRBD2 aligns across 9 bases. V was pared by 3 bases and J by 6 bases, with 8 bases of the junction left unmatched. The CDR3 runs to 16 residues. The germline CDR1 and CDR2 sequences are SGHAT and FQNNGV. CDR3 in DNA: TGTGCCAGCAGCTTTAGCGGGAGTCTGTTATCCGGGGAGCTGTTTTTT. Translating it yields CASSFSGSLLSGELFF.

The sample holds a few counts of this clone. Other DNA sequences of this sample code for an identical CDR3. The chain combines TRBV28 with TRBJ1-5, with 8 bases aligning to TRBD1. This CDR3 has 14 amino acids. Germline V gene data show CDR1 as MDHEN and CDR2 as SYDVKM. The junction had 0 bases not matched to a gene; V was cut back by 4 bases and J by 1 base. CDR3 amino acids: CASSSGGSNQPQHF. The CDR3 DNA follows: TGTGCCAGCAGTTCAGGGGGCAGCAATCAGCCCCAGCATTTT.

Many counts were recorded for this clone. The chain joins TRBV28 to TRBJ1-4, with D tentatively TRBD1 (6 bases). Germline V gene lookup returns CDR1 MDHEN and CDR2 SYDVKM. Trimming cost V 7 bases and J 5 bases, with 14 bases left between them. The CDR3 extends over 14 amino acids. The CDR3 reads CASMRQVPNEKLFF. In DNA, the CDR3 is TGTGCCAGCATGAGACAGGTCCCAAATGAAAAACTGTTTTTT.

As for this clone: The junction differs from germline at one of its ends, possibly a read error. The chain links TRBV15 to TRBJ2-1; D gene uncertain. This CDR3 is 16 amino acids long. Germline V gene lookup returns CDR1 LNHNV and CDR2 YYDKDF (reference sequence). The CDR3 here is CATSRDLVGRYTEQFF. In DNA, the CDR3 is TGTGCCACCAGCAGAGATCTGGTAGGGCGATACACTGAGCAGTTCTTC.

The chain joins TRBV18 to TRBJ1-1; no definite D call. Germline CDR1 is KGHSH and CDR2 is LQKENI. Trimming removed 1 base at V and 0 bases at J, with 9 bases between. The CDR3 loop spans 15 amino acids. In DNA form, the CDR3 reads TGTGCCAGCTCACCACTTCAACACTTGAACACTGAAGCTTTCTTT. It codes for CASSPLQHLNTEAFF.

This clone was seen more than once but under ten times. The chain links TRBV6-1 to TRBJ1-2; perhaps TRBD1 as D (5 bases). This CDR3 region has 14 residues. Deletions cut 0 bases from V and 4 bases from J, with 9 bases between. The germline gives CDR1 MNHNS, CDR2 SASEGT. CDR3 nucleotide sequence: TGTGCCAGCAGTGAAGCGGTGGGGGGCTATGGCTACACCTTC. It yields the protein CASSEAVGGYGYTF.

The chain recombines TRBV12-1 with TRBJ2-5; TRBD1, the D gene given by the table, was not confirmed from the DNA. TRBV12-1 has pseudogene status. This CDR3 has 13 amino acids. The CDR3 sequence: CASSFVSQETQYF. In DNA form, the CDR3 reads TGTGCCAGCAGCTTTGTCAGCCAAGAGACCCAGTACTTC.

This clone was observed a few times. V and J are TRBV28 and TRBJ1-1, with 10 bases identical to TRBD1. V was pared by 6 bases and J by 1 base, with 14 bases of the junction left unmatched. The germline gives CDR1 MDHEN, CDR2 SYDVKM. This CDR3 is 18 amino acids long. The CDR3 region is CASRLPPGTGVPNTEAFF. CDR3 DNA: TGTGCCAGCAGGCTACCACCCGGGACAGGGGTCCCGAACACTGAAGCTTTCTTT.